Presented here are 16 T cell receptor beta chains from one specimen sequenced in a study of cytomegalovirus exposure and HLA in healthy donors. Both 60 Vbeta primers and 13 Jbeta primers went into the PCR. Sequencing used immunoSEQ multiplex PCR; TCRdb keeps in-frame clones, though not all of them. This repertoire shows 120,000 or so clones, 75% to 90% found once; its top ten account for approximately 2%. The sequencing input was PBMCs. All receptors derive from a man in his forties or fifties in good health and CMV-seronegative.

To note about this clone: At one of its ends the junction is not consistent with the germline gene, which may arise from a read error. This chain joins TRBV12-5 and TRBJ2-2; possible D gene TRBD1, 6 bases. CDR1 and CDR2 from the germline V gene are LGHNT and FRNRAP. CDR3 size: 16 residues. The CDR3 nucleotides read TGTGCTAGTGCCCAACGCGTACCCGGGGACACCGAGGAGCTGTTTTTT. Protein product: CASAQRVPGDTEELFF.

The chain couples TRBV5-4 to TRBJ1-1, with 9 bases lining up with TRBD1. J was trimmed by 2 bases and V by 4 bases; bases with no gene match: 6. Germline V gene data show CDR1 as SGHNT and CDR2 as YYREEE (reference sequence). The CDR3 is made up of 15 amino acids. This CDR3 reads CASSPSTGGNTEAFF. The CDR3 DNA reads as TGTGCCAGCAGCCCCTCCACAGGGGGCAACACTGAAGCTTTCTTT.

The chain employs TRBV2 and TRBJ1-2; D gene unclear. The germline V and J ends were trimmed by 5 bases and 2 bases, with 6 bases remaining between them. The length of the CDR3 is 12 residues. Germline V gene sequence: CDR1 SNHLY, CDR2 FYNNEI. CDR3 DNA sequence: TGTGCCAGCAGTACAGAGAACTATGGCTACACCTTC. Protein: CASSTENYGYTF. Using reference TRBV2 and TRBJ1-2 for the parts outside the CDR3, the full variable domain is EPEVTQTPSHQVTQMGQEVILRCVPISNHLYFYWYRQILGQKVEFLVSFYNNEISEKSEIFDDQFSVERPDGSNFTLKIRSTKLEDSAMYFCASSTENYGYTFGSGTRLTVV.

This rearrangement joins TRBV6-6 to TRBJ2-4, with 7 bases fitting TRBD1. The V gene end was trimmed by 6 bases and the J gene end by 1 base; junction bases not matched to a gene: 3. In germline, CDR1 is MNHNY, CDR2 SVGAGI (reference sequence). The CDR3 runs to 14 residues. The CDR3 region has the DNA TGTGCCAGCAGGGAACAGGGGGCCAAAAACATTCAGTACTTC. Its translation is CASREQGAKNIQYF.

The chain recombines TRBV6-4 with TRBJ2-1, with a tentative D call TRBD1 (5 bases). V lost 6 bases and J lost 6, with 12 bases in between. The germline V gene encodes CDR1 MRHNA and CDR2 SNTAGT. The length of the CDR3 is 13 residues. Here the CDR3 DNA reads TGTGCCAGCAGCCTCGGAAGGGGCAATGAGCAGTTCTTC. Translated, it gives CASSLGRGNEQFF.

The chain recombines TRBV5-6 with TRBJ1-1; 9 bases align to TRBD1. Germline CDR1 and CDR2: SGHDT and YYEEEE. This CDR3 is 13 amino acids long. V dropped 4 bases and J dropped 10; count of bases not matched to a gene: 8. The CDR3 DNA is TGTGCCAGCAGCAGAGACAGGGGGTTGGGAGCTTTCTTT. Translating it yields CASSRDRGLGAFF.

CDR3 nucleotide sequence: TGTGCCAGCAGTTTTACCGGGACAGGGGATCCCTACGAGCAGTACTTC. The encoded protein is CASSFTGTGDPYEQYF. The V and J genes are TRBV28 and TRBJ2-7; 10 bases are shared with TRBD1. Germline lookup yields CDR1 MDHEN and CDR2 SYDVKM. The CDR3 length is 16 residues. Trimming cost V 3 bases and J 2 bases; bases outside gene matches: 7.

A single count supports this clone. The V gene is TRBV2, the J gene TRBJ2-7; tentative D call: TRBD1 (5 bases). This CDR3 region has 13 residues. Trimming took off 5 bases at V and 5 bases at J, with 13 bases between the two ends. Germline-derived CDR1 and CDR2 are SNHLY and FYNNEI. Here the CDR3 reads CASSPGYRDEQYF. The CDR3, as DNA: TGTGCCAGCAGTCCAGGGTATAGGGACGAGCAGTACTTC.

CDR3 nucleotide sequence: TGTGCCAGCAAGACAGGGGAACGGGGGCAGTACTTC. Amino acids: CASKTGERGQYF. The V and J genes are TRBV27 and TRBJ2-7; 8 bases line up with TRBD1. The CDR3 consists of 12 residues. Trimming removed 7 bases from V and 9 bases from J; junction bases left unmatched: 8. Per germline, CDR1 MNHEY and CDR2 SMNVEV (reference sequence).

This chain joins TRBV6-5 and TRBJ1-2; D unresolved. The CDR3 totals 13 residues. Germline V gene lookup returns CDR1 MNHEY and CDR2 SVGAGI. V lost 7 bases, J lost 6 bases, and 15 bases lay in between. The CDR3 protein is CASTRLHRDGYTF. The CDR3 coding sequence is TGTGCCAGCACGAGACTACATCGCGATGGCTACACCTTC.

The chain has TRBV30 and TRBJ1-4, with 8 nucleotides matching TRBD1. Trimming took 2 bases from V and 10 from J; bases not matched to a gene: 9. The germline V gene encodes CDR1 GTSNPN and CDR2 SVGIG (reference sequence). CDR3 length: 14 amino acids. The CDR3 protein is CAWSRDRLGRKLFF. The CDR3 DNA reads as TGTGCCTGGAGTAGGGACAGGTTGGGGCGAAAACTGTTTTTT.

The chain is built from TRBV2 and TRBJ2-1; 12 bases agree with TRBD2. The CDR3 is 20 residues long. The junction had 13 bases not matched to a gene; V was cut back by 4 bases and J by 0 bases. CDR1 and CDR2 (germline): SNHLY, FYNNEI. The CDR3 DNA reads TGTGCCAGCAGTGCCTGGTCAGGGACTAGCGGGCGGAGCTCCTACAATGAGCAGTTCTTC. Protein product: CASSAWSGTSGRSSYNEQFF. Complete variable domain (other parts from reference TRBV2 and TRBJ2-1): EPEVTQTPSHQVTQMGQEVILRCVPISNHLYFYWYRQILGQKVEFLVSFYNNEISEKSEIFDDQFSVERPDGSNFTLKIRSTKLEDSAMYFCASSAWSGTSGRSSYNEQFFGPGTRLTVL.

The gene calls are TRBV28 and TRBJ1-5; 10 bases agree with TRBD1. This CDR3 spans 16 amino acids. V trimming: 6 bases; J trimming: 7 bases; junction bases outside the gene matches: 12. Germline-derived CDR1 and CDR2 are MDHEN and SYDVKM. The chain's CDR3 is CASRNFGTGARQPQHF. CDR3 in DNA: TGTGCCAGCAGGAACTTTGGGACAGGGGCCCGGCAGCCCCAGCATTTT. Full variable domain (remainder filled in from reference TRBV28 and TRBJ1-5): DVKVTQSSRYLVKRTGEKVFLECVQDMDHENMFWYRQDPGLGLRLIYFSYDVKMKEKGDIPEGYSVSREKKERFSLILESASTNQTSMYLCASRNFGTGARQPQHFGDGTRLSIL.

This chain joins TRBV29-1 and TRBJ1-6; TRBD1 aligns across 7 bases. The CDR3 runs 13 residues. Trimming at V came to 6 bases and at J to 7 bases, leaving 6 bases not matched to a gene. CDR1 and CDR2 from the germline V gene are SQVTM and ANQGSEA. CDR3 in amino acids: CSVRQGSNSPLHF. The CDR3, as DNA: TGCAGCGTACGACAGGGATCAAATTCACCCCTCCACTTT.

The chain is built from TRBV5-5 and TRBJ2-7; D is possibly TRBD1 (6 bases). Germline lookup yields CDR1 SGHKS and CDR2 YYEKEE (reference sequence). Trimming shortened V by 0 bases and J by 2 bases, and 9 bases separated the two germline ends. There are 14 residues in the CDR3. The CDR3 protein is CASSLAQGTYEQYF. The CDR3 DNA is TGTGCCAGCAGCTTGGCGCAGGGGACCTACGAGCAGTACTTC.

The rearrangement uses TRBV5-1 and TRBJ2-3; unclear D gene. V lost 0 bases and J 0 bases, leaving 8 bases between the germline ends. This CDR3 comprises 15 residues. Germline CDR1 is SGHRS and CDR2 is YFSETQ. The CDR3 is CASSLVSQSTDTQYF. Here the CDR3 DNA reads TGCGCCAGCAGCTTGGTTTCTCAGAGCACAGATACGCAGTATTTT.